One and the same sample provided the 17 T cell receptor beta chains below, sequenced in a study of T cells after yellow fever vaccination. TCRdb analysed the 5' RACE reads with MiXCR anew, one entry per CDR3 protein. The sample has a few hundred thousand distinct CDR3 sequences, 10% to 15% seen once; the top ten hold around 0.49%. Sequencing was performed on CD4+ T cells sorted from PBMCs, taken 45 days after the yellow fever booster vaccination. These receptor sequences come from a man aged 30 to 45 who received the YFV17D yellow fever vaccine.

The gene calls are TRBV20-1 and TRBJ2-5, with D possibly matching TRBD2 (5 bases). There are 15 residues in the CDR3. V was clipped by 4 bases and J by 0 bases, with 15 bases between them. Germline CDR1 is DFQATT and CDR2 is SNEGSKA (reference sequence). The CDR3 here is CSAKVVGRDQETQYF. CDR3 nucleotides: TGCAGTGCTAAAGTAGTCGGGCGGGACCAAGAGACCCAGTACTTC.

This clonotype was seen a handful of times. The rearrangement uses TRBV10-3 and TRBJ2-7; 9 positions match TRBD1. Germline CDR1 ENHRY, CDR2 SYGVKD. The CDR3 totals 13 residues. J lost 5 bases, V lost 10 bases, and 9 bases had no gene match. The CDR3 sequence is CASTGTGTNEQYF. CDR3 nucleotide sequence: TGTGCCAGCACCGGGACAGGGACTAACGAGCAGTACTTC.

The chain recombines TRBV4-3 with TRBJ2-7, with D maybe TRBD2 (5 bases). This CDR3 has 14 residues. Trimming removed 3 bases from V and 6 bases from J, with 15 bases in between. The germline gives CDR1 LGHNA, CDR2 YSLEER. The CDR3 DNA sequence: TGCGCCAGCAGCCAGGAATGGCCCGGGATCGAGCAGTACTTC. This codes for CASSQEWPGIEQYF.

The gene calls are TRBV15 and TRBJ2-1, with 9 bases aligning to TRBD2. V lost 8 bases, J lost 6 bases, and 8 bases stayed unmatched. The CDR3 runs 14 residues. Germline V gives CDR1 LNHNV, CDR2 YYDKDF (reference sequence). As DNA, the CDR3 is TGTGCCACCGACAATGGCGGGAGGGTCAATGAGCAGTTCTTC. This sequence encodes CATDNGGRVNEQFF.

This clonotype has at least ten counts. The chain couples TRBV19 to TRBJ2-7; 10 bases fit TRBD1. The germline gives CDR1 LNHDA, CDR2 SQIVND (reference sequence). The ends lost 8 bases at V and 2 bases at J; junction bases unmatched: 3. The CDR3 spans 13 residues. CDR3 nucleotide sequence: TGTGCCAGTCGCGGACAGGGGGCCTACGAGCAGTACTTC. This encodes CASRGQGAYEQYF.

As DNA, the CDR3 is TGTGCCAGCAGTTTAAACCCACAGGGGACAGGGGGACACGAGCAGTACTTC. Translation: CASSLNPQGTGGHEQYF. The chain employs TRBV28 and TRBJ2-7; 11 positions match TRBD1. Germline loops: CDR1 MDHEN, CDR2 SYDVKM. The CDR3 runs 17 residues. After removal of 2 bases from V and 5 bases from J, the junction contained 11 bases not matched to a gene.

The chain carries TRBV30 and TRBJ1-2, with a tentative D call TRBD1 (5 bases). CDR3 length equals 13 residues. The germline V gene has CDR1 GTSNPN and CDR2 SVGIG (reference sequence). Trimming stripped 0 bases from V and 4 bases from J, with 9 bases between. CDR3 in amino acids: CAWSVMGPYGYTF. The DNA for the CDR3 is TGTGCCTGGAGTGTAATGGGACCCTATGGCTACACCTTC.

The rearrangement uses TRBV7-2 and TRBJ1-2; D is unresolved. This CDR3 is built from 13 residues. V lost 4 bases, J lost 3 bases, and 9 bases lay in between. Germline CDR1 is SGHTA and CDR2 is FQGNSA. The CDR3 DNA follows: TGTGCCAGCAGCTCTAGTTACGACTATGGCTACACCTTC. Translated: CASSSSYDYGYTF. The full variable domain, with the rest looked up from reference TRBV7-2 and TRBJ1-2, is GAGVSQSPSNKVTEKGKDVELRCDPISGHTALYWYRQSLGQGLEFLIYFQGNSAPDKSGLPSDRFSAERTGGSVSTLTIQRTQQEDSAVYLCASSSSYDYGYTFGSGTRLTVV.

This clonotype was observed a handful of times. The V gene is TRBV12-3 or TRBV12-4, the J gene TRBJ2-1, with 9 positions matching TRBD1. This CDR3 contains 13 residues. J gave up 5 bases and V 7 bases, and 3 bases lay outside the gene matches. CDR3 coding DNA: TGTGCCAGCAAAAGGACAGGGGACAATGAGCAGTTCTTC. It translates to CASKRTGDNEQFF.

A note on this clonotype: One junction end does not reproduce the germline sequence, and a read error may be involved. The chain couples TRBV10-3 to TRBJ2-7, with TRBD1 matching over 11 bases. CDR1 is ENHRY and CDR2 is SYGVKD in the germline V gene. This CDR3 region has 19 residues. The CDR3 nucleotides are TGTGCCATCAGTGAGGGTTCCTGGACAGGGGGCGTCCAATTCGCCGAGCAGAACTTC. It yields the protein CAISEGSWTGGVQFAEQNF.

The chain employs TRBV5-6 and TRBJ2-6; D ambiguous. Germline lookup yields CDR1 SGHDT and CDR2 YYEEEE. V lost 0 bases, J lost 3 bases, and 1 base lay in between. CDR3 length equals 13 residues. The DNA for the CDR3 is TGTGCCAGCAGCTTGGTTGGGGCCAACGTCCTGACTTTC. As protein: CASSLVGANVLTF.

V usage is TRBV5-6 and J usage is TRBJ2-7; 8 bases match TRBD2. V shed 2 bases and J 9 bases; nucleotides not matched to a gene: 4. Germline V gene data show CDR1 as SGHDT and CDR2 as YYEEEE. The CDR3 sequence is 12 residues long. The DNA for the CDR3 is TGTGCCAGCAGCTTTGCGGGAGGAGGGCAGTACTTC. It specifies CASSFAGGGQYF.

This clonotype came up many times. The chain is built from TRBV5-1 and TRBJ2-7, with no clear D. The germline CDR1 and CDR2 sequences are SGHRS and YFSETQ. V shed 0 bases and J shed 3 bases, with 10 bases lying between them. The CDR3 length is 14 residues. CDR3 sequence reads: CASSLGAEHYEQYF. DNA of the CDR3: TGCGCCAGCAGCTTGGGTGCGGAGCACTACGAGCAGTACTTC. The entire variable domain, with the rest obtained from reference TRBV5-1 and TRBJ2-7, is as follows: KAGVTQTPRYLIKTRGQQVTLSCSPISGHRSVSWYQQTPGQGLQFLFEYFSETQRNKGNFPGRFSGRQFSNSRSEMNVSTLELGDSALYLCASSLGAEHYEQYFGPGTRLTVT.

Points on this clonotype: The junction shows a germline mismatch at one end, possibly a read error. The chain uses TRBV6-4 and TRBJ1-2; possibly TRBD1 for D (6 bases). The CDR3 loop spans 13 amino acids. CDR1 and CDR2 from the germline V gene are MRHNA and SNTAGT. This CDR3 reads CASSLWTDDPLLF. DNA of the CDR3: TGTGCCAGCAGTCTATGGACAGACGATCCGCTGCTCTTC.

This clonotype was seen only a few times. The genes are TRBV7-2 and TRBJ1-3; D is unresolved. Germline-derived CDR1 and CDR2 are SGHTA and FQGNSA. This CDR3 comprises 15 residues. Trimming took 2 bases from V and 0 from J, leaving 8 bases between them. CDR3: CASSLNPSSGNTIYF. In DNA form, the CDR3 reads TGTGCCAGCAGCTTAAATCCCAGCTCTGGAAACACCATATATTTT.

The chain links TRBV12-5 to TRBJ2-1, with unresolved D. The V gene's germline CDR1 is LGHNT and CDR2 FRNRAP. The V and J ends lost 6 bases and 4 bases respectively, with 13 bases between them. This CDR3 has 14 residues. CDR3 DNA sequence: TGTGCTAGTGGCCCGAGAGAGGCTTACAATGAGCAGTTCTTC. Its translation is CASGPREAYNEQFF.

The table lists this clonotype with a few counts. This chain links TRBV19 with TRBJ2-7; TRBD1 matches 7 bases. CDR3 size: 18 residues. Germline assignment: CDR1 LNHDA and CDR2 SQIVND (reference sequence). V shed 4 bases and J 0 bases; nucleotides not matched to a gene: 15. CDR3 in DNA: TGTGCCAGTAGTACGATTTCCCCCCGACAGGGTAGCTCCTACGAGCAGTACTTC. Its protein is CASSTISPRQGSSYEQYF.